Below, one T cell receptor beta chain is given with its context. The data were obtained in a study of blood T cell repertoires in COVID-19. The CDR3 is 17 residues long. Unmatched junction bases numbered 10, after V lost 4 bases and J lost 4 bases. In germline, CDR1 is SGHVS, CDR2 FQNEAQ. The table came from immunoSEQ multiplex PCR; TCRdb's copy has only in-frame clones and leaves some out. Among 310,000 or so clones listed, roughly nine tenths were seen once. The participants were between about 18 and 90 years old and came from some 25 US areas. V usage is TRBV7-8 and J usage is TRBJ2-2; TRBD2 matches at 9 bases. The TCR originated in a woman younger than 45 who had recovered from COVID-19. The source material was PBMCs or T cells enriched from blood (not recorded which). This CDR3 is CASSSQIAGAGTGELFF. As DNA, the CDR3 is TGTGCCAGCAGCTCACAAATAGCGGGGGCGGGCACCGGGGAGCTGTTTTTT.